This T cell receptor beta chain originates from a study of Graves' ophthalmopathy and Graves' hyperthyroidism. There are 15 residues in the CDR3. V lost 0 bases and J lost 4, with 14 bases in between. The V gene's germline CDR1 is SGHRS and CDR2 YFSETQ. Certain patients were not enrolled. These were patients with other autoimmune diseases, uncontrolled infections, pregnancy or lactation. The PBMCs originated from approximately 9.5 ml of fresh peripheral blood. This clonotype was observed a few times. TCR beta CDR3 amplification used RNA transcripts. Scientists carried out first-round RT-PCR using HTBI primers and then a second-round multiplex PCR. From the multiplex PCR reads, TCRdb called clonotypes with MiXCR, one entry per CDR3 protein. The table lists around 470,000 distinct CDR3 sequences, around 14% of them singletons.

The sample consisted of blood. This sequence was found in a woman aged 25 to 39 with Graves' ophthalmopathy. The chain uses TRBV5-1 and TRBJ2-7; D is perhaps TRBD1 (6 bases). The CDR3 spells CASSLGPDGQYEQYF. DNA of the CDR3: TGCGCCAGCAGCTTGGGCCCCGACGGACAGTACGAGCAGTACTTC.